This T cell receptor (beta chain) was sequenced during a study of T cell changes during pregnancy in multiple sclerosis. The repertoire was sequenced with immunoSEQ multiplex PCR; TCRdb's copy has only in-frame clones and lacks some. This sample yields fewer than 90,000 clones, of which roughly 94% are seen a single time; around 1.8% belongs to the top ten. This specimen was peripheral blood, taken after pregnancy. This receptor was identified in a female donor in good health, enrolled as a control in a pregnancy study.

The CDR3 region has the DNA TGCGCCAGCAGCTTGGGGGGGACTACGATCAATGAGCAGTTCTTC. Amino acid sequence: CASSLGGTTINEQFF. The chain uses TRBV5-1 and TRBJ2-1, with TRBD2 matching over 7 bases. J lost 6 bases, V lost 0 bases, and 6 bases had no gene match. This CDR3 is 15 amino acids long. Germline V gives CDR1 SGHRS, CDR2 YFSETQ.